These 18 T cell receptor beta chains were all obtained from the same sample, sequenced in a study of Graves' ophthalmopathy and Graves' hyperthyroidism. CDR3 regions of TCR beta were amplified from RNA transcripts. First-round RT-PCR with HTBI primers preceded a second-round multiplex PCR. Using its own MiXCR run on the multiplex PCR reads, TCRdb lists one record per CDR3 protein. The sample shows 240,000 or so distinct CDR3 sequences, 40% to 50% of them seen only once. The specimen was peripheral blood. The receptors derive from an adult man with Graves' ophthalmopathy.

This chain's CDR3 is CASSRGGLLSNSPLHF. The CDR3 DNA reads as TGTGCCAGCTCGAGAGGGGGGCTACTATCAAATTCACCCCTCCACTTT. This chain uses TRBV5-8 with TRBJ1-6; D possibly corresponds to TRBD1 (6 bases). This CDR3 is 16 amino acids long. With 7 bases removed from V and 7 bases from J, the gap between germline ends came to 21 bases. The germline V gene has CDR1 SGHTS and CDR2 YDEGEE. Drawing the rest from reference TRBV5-8 and TRBJ1-6, the complete variable domain is EAGVTQSPTHLIKTRGQQATLRCSPISGHTSVYWYQQALGLGLQFLLWYDEGEERNRGNFPPRFSGRQFPNYSSELNVNALELEDSALYLCASSRGGLLSNSPLHFGNGTRLTVT.

This clonotype was seen more than once but under ten times. V and J are TRBV19 and TRBJ2-7, with 9 bases identical to TRBD1. CDR1 and CDR2 (germline): LNHDA, SQIVND (reference sequence). Trimming took 6 bases from V and 13 from J; bases not matched to a gene: 13. The CDR3 sequence is 13 residues long. The DNA of the CDR3 is TGTGCCAGTAGCTATACCCTCCGGGACAGGGTTTACTTC. It translates to CASSYTLRDRVYF. Together with reference TRBV19 and TRBJ2-7, the CDR3 gives the full variable domain: DGGITQSPKYLFRKEGQNVTLSCEQNLNHDAMYWYRQDPGQGLRLIYYSQIVNDFQKGDIAEGYSVSREKKESFPLTVTSAQKNPTAFYLCASSYTLRDRVYFGPGTRLTVT.

This clonotype was seen a few times. V usage is TRBV29-1 and J usage is TRBJ2-5; 9 nucleotides match TRBD1. V shed 4 bases and J 5 bases; nucleotides not matched to a gene: 5. CDR1 and CDR2 from the germline V gene are SQVTM and ANQGSEA. The CDR3 loop spans 13 amino acids. CDR3 loop: CSVGTGAGETQYF. The CDR3 bases are TGCAGCGTTGGGACAGGGGCCGGGGAGACCCAGTACTTC.

About this clonotype itself: At one end, the junction sequence differs from germline, possibly due to a read error. This rearrangement joins TRBV10-2 to TRBJ2-7; TRBD1 agrees at 9 bases. From germline, CDR1 is WSHSY and CDR2 SAAADI. CDR3 length: 13 amino acids. CDR3 sequence reads: CASSQGQGWEQYF. The CDR3 nucleotides read TGTGCCAGCAGTCAAGGACAGGGGTGGGAGCAGTACTTC.

This sequence joins TRBV9 and TRBJ2-5; 9 bases map to TRBD1. Per germline, CDR1 SGDLS and CDR2 YYNGEE. The CDR3 runs to 16 residues. Trimming took 5 bases from V and 4 from J; bases not matched to a gene: 12. CDR3 region: CASSNTGGGTPETQYF. CDR3 bases: TGTGCCAGCAGTAACACAGGGGGCGGTACTCCAGAGACCCAGTACTTC.

There are a few counts of this clonotype. The chain has TRBV29-1 and TRBJ2-6; 10 bases align to TRBD1. Trimming removed 6 bases from V and 1 base from J; junction bases left unmatched: 3. Germline values: CDR1 SQVTM, CDR2 ANQGSEA. This CDR3 is 15 amino acids long. The CDR3 region has the DNA TGCAGCGTGCAGGGACAGGGGTCTGGGGCCAACGTCCTGACTTTC. Its protein product is CSVQGQGSGANVLTF.

The chain carries TRBV20-1 and TRBJ2-7; TRBD2 aligns across 11 bases. Germline V CDR1 and CDR2: DFQATT, SNEGSKA (reference sequence). Germline trimming cut 6 bases from V and 7 bases from J; bases unmatched to any gene: 8. CDR3 length: 13 residues. The CDR3 coding sequence is TGCAGTGCCGCACTAGCGGGAGTGGGGGAGCAGTACTTC. This encodes CSAALAGVGEQYF.

The rearrangement links TRBV7-3 to TRBJ2-2, with no clear D. This CDR3 is built from 14 residues. Germline V gives CDR1 SGHTA, CDR2 FQGTGA. The V end lost 3 bases, the J end lost 6 bases, and 11 bases lay between the germline ends. This chain's CDR3 is CASSFSPLAGELFF. The CDR3 bases are TGTGCCAGCAGCTTCAGCCCTTTGGCCGGGGAGCTGTTTTTT.

The chain combines TRBV9 with TRBJ2-5; 9 bases fit TRBD2. This CDR3 spans 16 amino acids. Germline loops: CDR1 SGDLS, CDR2 YYNGEE. V dropped 4 bases and J dropped 3; count of bases not matched to a gene: 10. CDR3 DNA: TGTGCCAGCAGCTTGGCTTGGGCTAGCGGGGAAGAGACCCAGTACTTC. Protein product: CASSLAWASGEETQYF.

This clonotype was seen a handful of times. The rearrangement links TRBV28 to TRBJ1-5; the D is unclear. V was cut by 7 bases and J by 8 bases, with 15 bases left in between. Looked up from germline, CDR1 is MDHEN and CDR2 is SYDVKM. The CDR3 has 13 amino acids. The CDR3 coding sequence is TGTGCCAGCAACCTGGACCTTGGGAAGCCCCAGCATTTT. It encodes CASNLDLGKPQHF.

This clonotype has a handful of counts. The chain joins TRBV5-4 to TRBJ1-2, with a weak D call TRBD1 (5 bases). This CDR3 contains 13 residues. The V gene lost 3 bases and the J gene lost 4 bases, with 10 bases spanning the gap. In germline, CDR1 is SGHNT, CDR2 YYREEE (reference sequence). CDR3 DNA sequence: TGTGCCAGCAGCTCCACGACAGCCTATGGCTACACCTTC. As protein: CASSSTTAYGYTF.

A word on this clonotype: An end of the junction differs from the germline gene, which may be a read error. The V and J genes are TRBV5-4 and TRBJ1-6, with 8 bases lining up with TRBD1. Germline values: CDR1 SGHNT, CDR2 YYREEE (reference sequence). The CDR3 contains 16 residues. In DNA form, the CDR3 reads TGCGCCAGCAGCCCCCTAGCCGGGACAGGAGATTCACCCCTCCACTTT. Its protein product is CASSPLAGTGDSPLHF. The full variable domain, rest sourced from reference TRBV5-4 and TRBJ1-6, is ETGVTQSPTHLIKTRGQQVTLRCSSQSGHNTVSWYQQALGQGPQFIFQYYREEENGRGNFPPRFSGLQFPNYSSELNVNALELDDSALYLCASSPLAGTGDSPLHFGNGTRLTVT.

The chain couples TRBV4-1 to TRBJ2-5; no definite D call. The ends were cut back, 0 bases at V and 1 base at J, with 15 bases in the middle. This CDR3 contains 17 residues. Germline V gives CDR1 MGHRA, CDR2 YSYEKL. CDR3 sequence (DNA): TGCGCCAGCAGCCAAGATGCTTCCCGACTGCGCCAAGAGACCCAGTACTTC. Amino acids: CASSQDASRLRQETQYF.

The chain recombines TRBV7-9 with TRBJ2-2, with D possibly matching TRBD2 (6 bases). The CDR3 is 19 residues long. Germline V CDR1 and CDR2: SEHNR, FQNEAQ (reference sequence). V was shortened by 3 bases and J by 2 bases, with 22 bases between the two germline ends. In nucleotides, the CDR3 is TGTGCCAGCAGCTTTGGATTACGGGACTCTAATACTAACACCGGGGAGCTGTTTTTT. It specifies CASSFGLRDSNTNTGELFF.

The gene calls are TRBV12-3 or TRBV12-4 and TRBJ1-2; D is possibly TRBD1 (5 bases). V shed 7 bases and J shed 4 bases, with 10 bases lying between them. The CDR3 totals 12 residues. CDR3 bases: TGTGCCAGCACCTTCCAGGGCTATGGCTACACCTTC. It translates to CASTFQGYGYTF.

This clonotype was counted between two and nine times. The V gene is TRBV10-2, the J gene TRBJ2-3; the D is unclear. The CDR3 runs to 12 residues. CDR1 and CDR2 from the germline V gene are WSHSY and SAAADI. V shed 3 bases and J shed 3 bases, with 4 bases lying between them. CDR3 protein: CASSDGTDTQYF. The DNA of the CDR3 is TGCGCCAGCAGTGACGGGACAGATACGCAGTATTTT.

The chain carries TRBV20-1 and TRBJ1-1; D gene ambiguous. CDR1 and CDR2 (germline): DFQATT, SNEGSKA (reference sequence). This CDR3 contains 13 residues. V was clipped by 1 base and J by 3 bases, with 9 bases between them. CDR3 loop: CSARVNRDTEAFF. Here the CDR3 DNA reads TGCAGTGCTAGAGTGAACCGAGACACTGAAGCTTTCTTT.

The genes are TRBV2 and TRBJ1-6; 8 positions match TRBD1. The CDR3 runs to 13 residues. The V gene's germline CDR1 is SNHLY and CDR2 FYNNEI. The ends lost 7 bases at V and 10 bases at J; junction bases unmatched: 6. The CDR3 sequence is CASKGTGDSPLHF. In DNA, the CDR3 is TGTGCCAGCAAGGGGACAGGAGACTCACCCCTCCACTTT.